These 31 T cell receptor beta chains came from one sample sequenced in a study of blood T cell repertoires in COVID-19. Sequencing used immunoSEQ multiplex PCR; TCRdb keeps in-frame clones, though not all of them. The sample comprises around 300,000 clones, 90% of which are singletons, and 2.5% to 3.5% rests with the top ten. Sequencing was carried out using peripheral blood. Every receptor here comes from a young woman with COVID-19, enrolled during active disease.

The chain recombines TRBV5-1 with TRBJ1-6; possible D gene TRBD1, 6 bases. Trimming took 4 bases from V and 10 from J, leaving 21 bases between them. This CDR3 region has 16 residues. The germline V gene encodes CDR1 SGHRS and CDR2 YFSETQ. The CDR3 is CASSLGPGGGESPLHF. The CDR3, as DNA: TGCGCCAGCAGCCTTGGACCTGGAGGGGGGGAGTCACCCCTCCACTTT. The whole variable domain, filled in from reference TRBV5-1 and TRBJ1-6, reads KAGVTQTPRYLIKTRGQQVTLSCSPISGHRSVSWYQQTPGQGLQFLFEYFSETQRNKGNFPGRFSGRQFSNSRSEMNVSTLELGDSALYLCASSLGPGGGESPLHFGNGTRLTVT.

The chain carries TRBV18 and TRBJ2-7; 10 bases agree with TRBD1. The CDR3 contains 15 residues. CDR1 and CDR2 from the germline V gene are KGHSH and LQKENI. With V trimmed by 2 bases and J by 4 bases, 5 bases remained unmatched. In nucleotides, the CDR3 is TGTGCCAGCTCACCAATAGGGACAGGGGAATACGAGCAGTACTTC. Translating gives CASSPIGTGEYEQYF.

This CDR3 is CASSRGQGETEAFF. In nucleotides, the CDR3 is TGTGCCAGTAGTAGAGGACAGGGTGAAACTGAAGCTTTCTTT. V and J are TRBV19 and TRBJ1-1; 8 bases align to TRBD1. CDR1 is LNHDA, CDR2 SQIVND, per germline (reference sequence). This CDR3 contains 14 residues. Trimming cost V 4 bases and J 5 bases; bases outside gene matches: 6.

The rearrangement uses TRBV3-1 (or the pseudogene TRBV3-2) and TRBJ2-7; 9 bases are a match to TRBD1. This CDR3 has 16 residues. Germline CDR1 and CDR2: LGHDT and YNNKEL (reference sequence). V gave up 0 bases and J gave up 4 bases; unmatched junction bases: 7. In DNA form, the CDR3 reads TGTGCCAGCAGCCAAGAACTAGGGGACAGGGAATACGAGCAGTACTTC. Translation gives CASSQELGDREYEQYF.

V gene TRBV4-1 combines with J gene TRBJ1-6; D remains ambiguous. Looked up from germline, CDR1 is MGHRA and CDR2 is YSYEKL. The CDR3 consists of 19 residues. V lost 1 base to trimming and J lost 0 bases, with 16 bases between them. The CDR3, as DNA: TGCGCCAGCAGCCAAGTAGCCTTAGCCCCGAACTCCTATAATTCACCCCTCCACTTT. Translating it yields CASSQVALAPNSYNSPLHF.

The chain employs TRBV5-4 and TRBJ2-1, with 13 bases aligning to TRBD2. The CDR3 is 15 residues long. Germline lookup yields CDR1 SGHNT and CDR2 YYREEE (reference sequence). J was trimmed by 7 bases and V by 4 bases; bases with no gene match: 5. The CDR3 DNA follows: TGTGCCAGCAGCCCGGGACTAGCGGGATCAAATGAGCAGTTCTTC. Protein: CASSPGLAGSNEQFF.

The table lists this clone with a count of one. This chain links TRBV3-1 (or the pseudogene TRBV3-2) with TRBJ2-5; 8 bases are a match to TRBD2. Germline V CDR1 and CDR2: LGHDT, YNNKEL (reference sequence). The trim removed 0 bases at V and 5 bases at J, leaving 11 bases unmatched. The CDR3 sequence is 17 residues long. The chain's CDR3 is CASSQDRSGRGIETQYF. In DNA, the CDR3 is TGTGCCAGCAGCCAAGATAGGAGCGGGAGAGGGATCGAGACCCAGTACTTC.

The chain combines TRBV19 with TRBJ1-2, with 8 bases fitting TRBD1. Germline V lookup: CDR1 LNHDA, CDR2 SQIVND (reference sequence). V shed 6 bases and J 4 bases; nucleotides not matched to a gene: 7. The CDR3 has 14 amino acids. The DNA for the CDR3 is TGTGCCAGTAGCGCCCAGGGGGCAGTCTATGGCTACACCTTC. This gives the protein CASSAQGAVYGYTF.

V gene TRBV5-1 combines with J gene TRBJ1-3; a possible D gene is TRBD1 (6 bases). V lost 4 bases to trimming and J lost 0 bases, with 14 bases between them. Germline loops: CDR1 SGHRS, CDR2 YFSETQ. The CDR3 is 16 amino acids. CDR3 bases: TGCGCCAGCAGCCCCACAGGGACCGACTCTGGAAACACCATATATTTT. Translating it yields CASSPTGTDSGNTIYF.

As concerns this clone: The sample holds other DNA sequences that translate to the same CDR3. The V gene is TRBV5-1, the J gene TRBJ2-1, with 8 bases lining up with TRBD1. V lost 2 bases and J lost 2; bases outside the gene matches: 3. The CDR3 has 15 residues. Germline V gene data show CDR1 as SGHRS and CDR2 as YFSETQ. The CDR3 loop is CASSLGQGAYNEQFF. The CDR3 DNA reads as TGCGCCAGCAGCTTAGGACAGGGAGCCTACAATGAGCAGTTCTTC.

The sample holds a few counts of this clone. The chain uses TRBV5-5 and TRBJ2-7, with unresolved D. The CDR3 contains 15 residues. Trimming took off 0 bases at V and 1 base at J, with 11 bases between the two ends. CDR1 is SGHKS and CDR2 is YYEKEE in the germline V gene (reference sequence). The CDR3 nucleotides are TGTGCCAGCAGCTTGGCCATTGGCCCTTCCTACGAGCAGTACTTC. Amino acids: CASSLAIGPSYEQYF.

The CDR3 region has the DNA TGTGCCAGCAGTGAAGGGGGCAGGGCAAACACTGAAGCTTTCTTT. Residues: CASSEGGRANTEAFF. This rearrangement joins TRBV2 to TRBJ1-1, with D possibly matching TRBD1 (5 bases). The CDR3 totals 15 residues. The V and J ends lost 1 base and 2 bases respectively, with 11 bases between them. CDR1 SNHLY and CDR2 FYNNEI come from the germline V gene.

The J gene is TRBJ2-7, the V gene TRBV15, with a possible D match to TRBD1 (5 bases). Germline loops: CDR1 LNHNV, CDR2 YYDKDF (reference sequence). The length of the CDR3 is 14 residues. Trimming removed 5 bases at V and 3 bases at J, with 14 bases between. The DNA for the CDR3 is TGTGCCACCAGCGTCACACAGGAAAGCTACGAGCAGTACTTC. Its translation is CATSVTQESYEQYF.

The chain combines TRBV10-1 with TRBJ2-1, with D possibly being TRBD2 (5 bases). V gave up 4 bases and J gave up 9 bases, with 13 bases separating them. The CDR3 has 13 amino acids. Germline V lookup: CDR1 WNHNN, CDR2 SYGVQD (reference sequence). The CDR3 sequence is CASSVLAGGEQFF. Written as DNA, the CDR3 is TGCGCCAGCAGTGTCCTAGCTGGCGGTGAGCAGTTCTTC.

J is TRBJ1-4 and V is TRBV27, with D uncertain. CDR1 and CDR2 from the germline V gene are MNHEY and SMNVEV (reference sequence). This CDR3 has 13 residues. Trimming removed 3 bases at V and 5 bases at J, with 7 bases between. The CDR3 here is CASSFLLNEKLFF. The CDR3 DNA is TGTGCCAGCAGTTTCCTTCTCAATGAAAAACTGTTTTTT.

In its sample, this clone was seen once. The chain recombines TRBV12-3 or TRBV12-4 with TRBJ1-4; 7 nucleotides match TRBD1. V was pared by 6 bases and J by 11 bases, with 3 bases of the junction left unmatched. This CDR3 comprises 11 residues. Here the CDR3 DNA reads TGTGCCAGCAGGCTACAGGGGAAACTGTTTTTT. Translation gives CASRLQGKLFF.

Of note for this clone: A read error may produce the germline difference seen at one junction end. In nucleotides, the CDR3 is TGTGCCAGCAGTGTAGGTCAGGGTCATGGCTACACCTTC. Translated, it gives CASSVGQGHGYTF. The chain has TRBV9 and TRBJ1-2; possibly TRBD1 for D (5 bases). CDR1 is SGDLS and CDR2 is YYNGEE in the germline V gene. This CDR3 is built from 13 residues.

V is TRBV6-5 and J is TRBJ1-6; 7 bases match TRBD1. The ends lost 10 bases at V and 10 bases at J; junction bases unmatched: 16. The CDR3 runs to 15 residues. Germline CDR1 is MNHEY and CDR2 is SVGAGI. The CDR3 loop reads CATPQLQGVRSPLHF. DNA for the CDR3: TGTGCCACCCCTCAACTGCAGGGGGTACGATCACCCCTCCACTTT.

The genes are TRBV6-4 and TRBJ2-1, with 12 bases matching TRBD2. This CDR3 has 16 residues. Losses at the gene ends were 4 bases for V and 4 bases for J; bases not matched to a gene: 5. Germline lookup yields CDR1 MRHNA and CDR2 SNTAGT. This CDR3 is CASSALAGGGYNEQFF. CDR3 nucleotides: TGTGCCAGCAGTGCCCTAGCGGGAGGGGGTTACAATGAGCAGTTCTTC.

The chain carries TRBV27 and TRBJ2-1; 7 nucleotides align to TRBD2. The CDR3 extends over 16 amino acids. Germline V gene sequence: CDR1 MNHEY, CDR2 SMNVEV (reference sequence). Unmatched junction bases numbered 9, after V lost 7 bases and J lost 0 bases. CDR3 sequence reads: CASMAGLAVSYNEQFF. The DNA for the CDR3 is TGTGCCAGCATGGCAGGGCTAGCGGTCTCCTACAATGAGCAGTTCTTC.

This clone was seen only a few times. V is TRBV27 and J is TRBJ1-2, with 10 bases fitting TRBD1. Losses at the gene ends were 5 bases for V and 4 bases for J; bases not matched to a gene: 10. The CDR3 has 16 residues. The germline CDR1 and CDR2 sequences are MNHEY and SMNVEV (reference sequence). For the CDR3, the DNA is TGTGCCAGCAGTCCCCTAAGACAGGGGGCGCCCTATGGCTACACCTTC. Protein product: CASSPLRQGAPYGYTF.

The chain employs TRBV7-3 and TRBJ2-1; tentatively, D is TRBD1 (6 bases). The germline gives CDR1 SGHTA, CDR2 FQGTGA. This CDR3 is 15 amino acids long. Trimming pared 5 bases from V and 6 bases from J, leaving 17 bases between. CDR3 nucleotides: TGTGCCAGCAGCCCATGGCCCGGGACACGCAATGAGCAGTTCTTC. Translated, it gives CASSPWPGTRNEQFF.

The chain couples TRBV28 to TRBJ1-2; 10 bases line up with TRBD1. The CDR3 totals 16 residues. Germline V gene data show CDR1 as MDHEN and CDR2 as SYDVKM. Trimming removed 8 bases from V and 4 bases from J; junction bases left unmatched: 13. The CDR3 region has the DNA TGTGCCAGCCGAAGACAGGGGGCGCGGGGTGTCTATGGCTACACCTTC. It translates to CASRRQGARGVYGYTF.

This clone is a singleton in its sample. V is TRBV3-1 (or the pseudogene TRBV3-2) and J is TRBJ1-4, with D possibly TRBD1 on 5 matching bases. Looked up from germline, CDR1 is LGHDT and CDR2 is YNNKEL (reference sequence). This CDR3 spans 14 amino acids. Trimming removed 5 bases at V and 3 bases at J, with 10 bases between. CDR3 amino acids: CASSNRGANEKLFF. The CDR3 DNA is TGTGCCAGCAGCAACCGGGGGGCTAATGAAAAACTGTTTTTT.

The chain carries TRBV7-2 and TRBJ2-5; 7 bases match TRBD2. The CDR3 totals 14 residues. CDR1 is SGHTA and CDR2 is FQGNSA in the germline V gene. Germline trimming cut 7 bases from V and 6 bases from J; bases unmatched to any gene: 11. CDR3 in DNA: TGTGCCAGCACCCCCCGGGGGGTCCTAAAGACCCAGTACTTC. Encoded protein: CASTPRGVLKTQYF.

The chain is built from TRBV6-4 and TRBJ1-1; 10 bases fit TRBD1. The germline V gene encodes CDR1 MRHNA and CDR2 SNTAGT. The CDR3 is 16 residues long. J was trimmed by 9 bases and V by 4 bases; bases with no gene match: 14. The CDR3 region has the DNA TGTGCCAGCAGTGTCCTTTCAGAAAGACAGGGGGCGCAAGCTTTCTTT. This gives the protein CASSVLSERQGAQAFF.

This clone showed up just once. Written as DNA, the CDR3 is TGTGCCAGCAGTCCAGGGACTAGCGGGAGACCCGAGCAGTTCTTC. This translates into CASSPGTSGRPEQFF. The chain has TRBV27 and TRBJ2-1; TRBD2 matches 14 bases. CDR1 is MNHEY, CDR2 SMNVEV, per germline (reference sequence). The CDR3 spans 15 residues. V trimming: 5 bases; J trimming: 10 bases; junction bases outside the gene matches: 7.

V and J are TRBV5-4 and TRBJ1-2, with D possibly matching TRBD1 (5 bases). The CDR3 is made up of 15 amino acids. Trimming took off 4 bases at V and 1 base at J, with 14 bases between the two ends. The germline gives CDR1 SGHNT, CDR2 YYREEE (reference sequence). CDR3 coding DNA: TGTGCCAGCAGCCACGGGGGGGGAGTTAACTATGGCTACACCTTC. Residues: CASSHGGGVNYGYTF.

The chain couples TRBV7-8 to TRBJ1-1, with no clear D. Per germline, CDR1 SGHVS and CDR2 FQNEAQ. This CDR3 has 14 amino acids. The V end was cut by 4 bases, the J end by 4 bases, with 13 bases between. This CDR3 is CASSWMEVSTEAFF. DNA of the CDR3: TGTGCCAGCAGCTGGATGGAGGTGTCCACTGAAGCTTTCTTT.

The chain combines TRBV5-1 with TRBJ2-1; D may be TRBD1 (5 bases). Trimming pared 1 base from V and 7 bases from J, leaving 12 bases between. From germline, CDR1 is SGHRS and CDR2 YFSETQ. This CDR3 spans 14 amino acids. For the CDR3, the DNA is TGCGCCAGCAGCTTGTTCCAGGGAACGAATGAGCAGTTCTTC. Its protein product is CASSLFQGTNEQFF.

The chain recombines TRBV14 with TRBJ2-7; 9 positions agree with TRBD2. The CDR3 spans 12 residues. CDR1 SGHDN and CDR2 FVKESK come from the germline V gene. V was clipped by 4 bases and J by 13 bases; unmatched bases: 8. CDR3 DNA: TGTGCCAGCAGCCCTTCTAGCGGGGTGCAATACTTC. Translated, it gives CASSPSSGVQYF.